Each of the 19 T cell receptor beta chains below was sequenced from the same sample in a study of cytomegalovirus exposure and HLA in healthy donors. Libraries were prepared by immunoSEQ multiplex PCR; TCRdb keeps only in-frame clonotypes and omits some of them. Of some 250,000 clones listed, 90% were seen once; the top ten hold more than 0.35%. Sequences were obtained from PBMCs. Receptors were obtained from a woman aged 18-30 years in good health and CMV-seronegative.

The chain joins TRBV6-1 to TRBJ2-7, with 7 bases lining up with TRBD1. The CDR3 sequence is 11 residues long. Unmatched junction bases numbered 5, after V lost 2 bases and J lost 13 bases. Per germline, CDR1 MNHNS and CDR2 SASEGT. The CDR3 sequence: CASSESWTGYF. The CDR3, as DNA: TGTGCCAGCAGTGAATCGTGGACAGGTTACTTC.

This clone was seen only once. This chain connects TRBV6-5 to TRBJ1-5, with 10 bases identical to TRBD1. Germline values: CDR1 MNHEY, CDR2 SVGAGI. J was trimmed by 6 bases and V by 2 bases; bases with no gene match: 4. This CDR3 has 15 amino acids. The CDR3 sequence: CASSYVRDRGQPQHF. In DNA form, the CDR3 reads TGTGCCAGCAGTTACGTTAGGGACAGGGGTCAGCCCCAGCATTTT.

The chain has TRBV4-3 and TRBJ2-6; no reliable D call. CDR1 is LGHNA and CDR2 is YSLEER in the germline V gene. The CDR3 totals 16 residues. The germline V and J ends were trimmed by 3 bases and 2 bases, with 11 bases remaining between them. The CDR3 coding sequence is TGCGCCAGCAGCCAGATCAGTGGTGCTGGGGCCAACGTCCTGACTTTC. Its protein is CASSQISGAGANVLTF.

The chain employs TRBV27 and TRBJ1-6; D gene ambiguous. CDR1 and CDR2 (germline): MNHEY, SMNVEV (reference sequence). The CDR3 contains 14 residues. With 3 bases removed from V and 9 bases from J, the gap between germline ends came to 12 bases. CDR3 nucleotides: TGTGCCAGCAGTTTTGTTTCGTCGGGTTCACCCCTCCACTTT. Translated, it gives CASSFVSSGSPLHF.

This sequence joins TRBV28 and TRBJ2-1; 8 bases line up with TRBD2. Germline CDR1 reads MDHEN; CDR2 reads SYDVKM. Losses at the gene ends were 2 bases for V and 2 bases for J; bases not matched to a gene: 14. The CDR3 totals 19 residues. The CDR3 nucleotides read TGTGCCAGCAGTTTACCCCTTATTGGGGCGGGGGGCCCCTACAATGAGCAGTTCTTC. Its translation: CASSLPLIGAGGPYNEQFF. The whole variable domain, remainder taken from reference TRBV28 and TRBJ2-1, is DVKVTQSSRYLVKRTGEKVFLECVQDMDHENMFWYRQDPGLGLRLIYFSYDVKMKEKGDIPEGYSVSREKKERFSLILESASTNQTSMYLCASSLPLIGAGGPYNEQFFGPGTRLTVL.

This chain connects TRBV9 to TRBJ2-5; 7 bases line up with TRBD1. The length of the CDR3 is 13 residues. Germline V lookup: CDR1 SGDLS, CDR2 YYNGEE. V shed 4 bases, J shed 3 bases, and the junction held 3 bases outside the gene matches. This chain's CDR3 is CASSFTGEETQYF. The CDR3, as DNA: TGTGCCAGCAGCTTTACAGGGGAAGAGACCCAGTACTTC.

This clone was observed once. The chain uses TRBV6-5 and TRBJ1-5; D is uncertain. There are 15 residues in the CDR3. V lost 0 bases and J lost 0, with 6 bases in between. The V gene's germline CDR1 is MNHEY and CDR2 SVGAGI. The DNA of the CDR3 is TGTGCCAGCAGTTACTCGTCCCTTAGCAATCAGCCCCAGCATTTT. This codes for CASSYSSLSNQPQHF.

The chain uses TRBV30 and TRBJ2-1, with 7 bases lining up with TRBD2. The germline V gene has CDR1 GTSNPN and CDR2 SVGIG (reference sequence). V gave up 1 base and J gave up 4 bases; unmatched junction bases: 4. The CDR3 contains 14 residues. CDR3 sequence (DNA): TGTGCCTGGAGTGGGGGGGACTATTACAATGAGCAGTTCTTC. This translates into CAWSGGDYYNEQFF.

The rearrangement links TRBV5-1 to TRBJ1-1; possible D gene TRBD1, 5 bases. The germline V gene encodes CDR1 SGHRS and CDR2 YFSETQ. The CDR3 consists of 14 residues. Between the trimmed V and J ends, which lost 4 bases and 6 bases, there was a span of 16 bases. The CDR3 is CASSPSSGSPEAFF. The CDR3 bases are TGCGCCAGCAGCCCTTCCTCAGGGTCGCCTGAAGCTTTCTTT.

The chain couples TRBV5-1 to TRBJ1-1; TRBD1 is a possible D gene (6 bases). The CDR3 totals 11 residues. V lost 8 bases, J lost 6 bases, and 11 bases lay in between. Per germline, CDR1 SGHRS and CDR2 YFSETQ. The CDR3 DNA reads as TGCGCCAGTATACAGGGCCCTGAAGCTTTCTTT. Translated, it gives CASIQGPEAFF. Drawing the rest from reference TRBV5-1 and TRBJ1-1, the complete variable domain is KAGVTQTPRYLIKTRGQQVTLSCSPISGHRSVSWYQQTPGQGLQFLFEYFSETQRNKGNFPGRFSGRQFSNSRSEMNVSTLELGDSALYLCASIQGPEAFFGQGTRLTVV.

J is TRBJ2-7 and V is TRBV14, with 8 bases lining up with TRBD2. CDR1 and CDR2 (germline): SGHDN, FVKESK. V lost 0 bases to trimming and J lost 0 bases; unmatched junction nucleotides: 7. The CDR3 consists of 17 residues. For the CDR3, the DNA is TGTGCCAGCAGCCAAGAAAACCGCGGGGGGTTCTCCTACGAGCAGTACTTC. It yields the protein CASSQENRGGFSYEQYF.

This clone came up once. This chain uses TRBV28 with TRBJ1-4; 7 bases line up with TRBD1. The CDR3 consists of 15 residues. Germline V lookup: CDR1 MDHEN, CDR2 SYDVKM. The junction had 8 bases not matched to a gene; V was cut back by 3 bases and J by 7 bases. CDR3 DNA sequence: TGTGCCAGCAGTTTTAACCACAGGGGACTTGAAAAACTGTTTTTT. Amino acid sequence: CASSFNHRGLEKLFF.

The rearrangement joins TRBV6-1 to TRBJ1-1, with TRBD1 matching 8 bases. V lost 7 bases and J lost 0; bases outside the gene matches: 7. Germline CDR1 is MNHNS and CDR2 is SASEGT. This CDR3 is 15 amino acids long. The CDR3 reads CASKGQGTMNTEAFF. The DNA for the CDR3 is TGTGCCAGCAAAGGACAGGGAACGATGAACACTGAAGCTTTCTTT.

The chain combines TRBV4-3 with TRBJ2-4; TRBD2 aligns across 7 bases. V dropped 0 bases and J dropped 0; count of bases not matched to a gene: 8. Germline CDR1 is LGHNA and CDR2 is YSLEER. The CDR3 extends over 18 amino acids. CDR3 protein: CASSQDESSGGAKNIQYF. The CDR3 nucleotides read TGCGCCAGCAGCCAAGATGAGAGCTCGGGGGGAGCCAAAAACATTCAGTACTTC.

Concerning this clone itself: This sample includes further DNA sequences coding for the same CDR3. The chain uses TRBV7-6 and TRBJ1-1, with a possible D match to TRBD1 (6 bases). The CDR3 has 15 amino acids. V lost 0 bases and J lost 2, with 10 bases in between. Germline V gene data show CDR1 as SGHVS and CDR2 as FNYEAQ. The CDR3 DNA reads TGTGCCAGCAGCTTAGCGGTGACAGGAAACACTGAAGCTTTCTTT. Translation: CASSLAVTGNTEAFF.

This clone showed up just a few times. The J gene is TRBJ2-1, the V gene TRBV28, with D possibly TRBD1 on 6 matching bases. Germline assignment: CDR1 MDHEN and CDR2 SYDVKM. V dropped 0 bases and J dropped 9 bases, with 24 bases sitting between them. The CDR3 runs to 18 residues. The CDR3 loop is CASSLWRGQPPTRGEQFF. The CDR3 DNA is TGTGCCAGCAGTTTATGGAGAGGACAGCCCCCGACCCGGGGTGAGCAGTTCTTC.

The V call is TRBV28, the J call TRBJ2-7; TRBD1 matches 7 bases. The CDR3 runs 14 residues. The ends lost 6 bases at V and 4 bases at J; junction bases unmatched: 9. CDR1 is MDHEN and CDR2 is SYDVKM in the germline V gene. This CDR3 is CASRGGGDGYEQYF. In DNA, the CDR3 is TGTGCCAGCAGAGGGGGCGGCGATGGGTACGAGCAGTACTTC.

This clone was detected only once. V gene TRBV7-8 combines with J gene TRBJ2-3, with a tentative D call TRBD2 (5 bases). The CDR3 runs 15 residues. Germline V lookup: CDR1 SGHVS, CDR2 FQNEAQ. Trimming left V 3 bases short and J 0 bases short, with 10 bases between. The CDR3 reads CASSFSEDSTDTQYF. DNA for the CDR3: TGTGCCAGCAGCTTTTCGGAGGATAGCACAGATACGCAGTATTTT. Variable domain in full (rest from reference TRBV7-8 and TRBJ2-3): GAGVSQSPRYKVAKRGQDVALRCDPISGHVSLFWYQQALGQGPEFLTYFQNEAQLDKSGLPSDRFFAERPEGSVSTLKIQRTQQEDSAVYLCASSFSEDSTDTQYFGPGTRLTVL.

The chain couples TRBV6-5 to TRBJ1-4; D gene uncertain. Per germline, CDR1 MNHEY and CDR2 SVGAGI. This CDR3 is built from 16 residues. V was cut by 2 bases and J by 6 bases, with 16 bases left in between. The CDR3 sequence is CASSYNSRSTDEKLFF. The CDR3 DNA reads TGTGCCAGCAGTTACAACTCGCGGTCAACGGATGAAAAACTGTTTTTT.